The 17 T cell receptor beta chains listed next were all sequenced from one sample in a study of cytomegalovirus exposure and HLA in healthy donors. Both 60 Vbeta primers and 13 Jbeta primers went into the PCR. The data were produced by immunoSEQ multiplex PCR, yet TCRdb's version contains in-frame clones alone and is incomplete. The profile shows fewer than 200,000 clones, 80% to 85% of them singletons. Material for sequencing was PBMCs. The receptors were gathered from a man in his thirties or forties in good health and CMV-seronegative.

The genes are TRBV5-6 and TRBJ2-7; perhaps TRBD2 as D (6 bases). Trimming shortened V by 4 bases and J by 2 bases, and 16 bases separated the two germline ends. CDR1 and CDR2 (germline): SGHDT, YYEEEE. The CDR3 is 15 residues long. The CDR3 loop reads CASSAAGSWAYEQYF. The CDR3 region has the DNA TGTGCCAGCAGCGCTGCCGGGAGTTGGGCCTACGAGCAGTACTTC.

V usage is TRBV5-1 and J usage is TRBJ2-5; D perhaps matches TRBD1 (6 bases). CDR1 SGHRS and CDR2 YFSETQ come from the germline V gene. The V gene lost 2 bases and the J gene lost 5 bases, with 16 bases spanning the gap. This CDR3 region has 15 residues. The CDR3 sequence: CASSFNTGSGETQYF. The CDR3 nucleotides read TGCGCCAGCAGCTTTAACACAGGGTCTGGGGAGACCCAGTACTTC.

Points on this clone: The same CDR3 arises from other DNA sequences in this sample as well. The chain uses TRBV18 and TRBJ1-1; 9 bases are a match to TRBD1. Germline V gene lookup returns CDR1 KGHSH and CDR2 LQKENI. V trimming: 4 bases; J trimming: 3 bases; junction bases outside the gene matches: 6. This CDR3 has 15 residues. This chain's CDR3 is CASSLRTGVDTEAFF. The CDR3 nucleotides are TGTGCCAGCTCACTCCGGACAGGGGTGGACACTGAAGCTTTCTTT.

This chain connects TRBV4-3 to TRBJ2-7; D is unresolved. Deletions cut 6 bases from V and 0 bases from J, with 12 bases between. This CDR3 has 14 amino acids. Germline CDR1 reads LGHNA; CDR2 reads YSLEER. The CDR3 region has the DNA TGCGCCAGCAGTTTGACTCCGGGCTCCTACGAGCAGTACTTC. Translation: CASSLTPGSYEQYF.

J is TRBJ1-5 and V is TRBV18; 7 bases agree with TRBD1. The CDR3 extends over 15 amino acids. Germline CDR1 reads KGHSH; CDR2 reads LQKENI. The J segment lost 0 bases and the V segment lost 5 bases, leaving 4 bases of the junction unmatched. CDR3 DNA: TGTGCCAGCTCATCGGGACAGAGTAGCAATCAGCCCCAGCATTTT. The encoded protein is CASSSGQSSNQPQHF. Using reference TRBV18 and TRBJ1-5 for the parts outside the CDR3, the full variable domain is NAGVMQNPRHLVRRRGQEARLRCSPMKGHSHVYWYRQLPEEGLKFMVYLQKENIIDESGMPKERFSAEFPKEGPSILRIQQVVRGDSAAYFCASSSGQSSNQPQHFGDGTRLSIL.

The V and J genes are TRBV4-1 and TRBJ2-5; 9 positions match TRBD2. The CDR3 has 14 residues. Losses at the gene ends were 7 bases for V and 1 base for J; bases not matched to a gene: 4. Looked up from germline, CDR1 is MGHRA and CDR2 is YSYEKL. CDR3 loop: CASMAGGPQETQYF. CDR3 in DNA: TGCGCCAGCATGGCGGGGGGGCCCCAAGAGACCCAGTACTTC.

Here the CDR3 reads CASSLYLAGGPSTDTQYF. CDR3 bases: TGTGCCAGCAGTTTATACCTAGCGGGGGGGCCCAGCACAGATACGCAGTATTTT. The V gene is TRBV27, the J gene TRBJ2-3; 12 bases are a match to TRBD2. Germline CDR1 and CDR2: MNHEY and SMNVEV (reference sequence). The CDR3 runs 18 residues. J was trimmed by 0 bases and V by 1 base; bases with no gene match: 5.

The chain couples TRBV11-3 to TRBJ2-2; TRBD1 aligns across 9 bases. The CDR3 extends over 17 amino acids. After removal of 1 base from V and 5 bases from J, the junction contained 8 bases not matched to a gene. Looked up from germline, CDR1 is SGHNT and CDR2 is YENEEA. CDR3 coding DNA: TGTGCCAGCAGCTTAGGGGACAGGGTAATGGAAACCGGGGAGCTGTTTTTT. Amino acids: CASSLGDRVMETGELFF.

This chain connects TRBV25-1 to TRBJ2-3, with D possibly TRBD2 on 5 matching bases. Germline loops: CDR1 MGHDK, CDR2 SYGVNS. The ends were cut back, 1 base at V and 8 bases at J, with 7 bases in the middle. This CDR3 has 12 residues. This CDR3 is CASSESGSTQYF. In DNA form, the CDR3 reads TGTGCCAGCAGTGAATCGGGGTCTACGCAGTATTTT.

This chain connects TRBV28 to TRBJ2-3, with TRBD2 identical over 9 bases. The CDR3 contains 14 residues. V lost 5 bases to trimming and J lost 6 bases; unmatched junction nucleotides: 6. CDR1 is MDHEN, CDR2 SYDVKM, per germline. CDR3 sequence reads: CASSGRGGRDTQYF. The DNA for the CDR3 is TGTGCCAGCAGTGGGCGGGGGGGCCGGGATACGCAGTATTTT.

This rearrangement joins TRBV7-9 to TRBJ2-7; 13 bases align to TRBD2. The CDR3 has 18 residues. Germline-derived CDR1 and CDR2 are SEHNR and FQNEAQ (reference sequence). V dropped 5 bases and J dropped 1; count of bases not matched to a gene: 11. CDR3 in DNA: TGTGCCAGCAGCCCCGAGACCGGACTAGCGGGGGTATCCTACGAGCAGTACTTC. Its translation: CASSPETGLAGVSYEQYF.

The rearrangement links TRBV2 to TRBJ1-1; D unclear. CDR3 length equals 14 residues. The V and J ends lost 2 bases and 1 base respectively, with 8 bases between them. Germline CDR1 SNHLY, CDR2 FYNNEI. CDR3 sequence reads: CASSESLPNTEAFF. CDR3 DNA sequence: TGTGCCAGCAGTGAAAGCCTCCCGAACACTGAAGCTTTCTTT. The full variable domain, with the rest looked up from reference TRBV2 and TRBJ1-1, is EPEVTQTPSHQVTQMGQEVILRCVPISNHLYFYWYRQILGQKVEFLVSFYNNEISEKSEIFDDQFSVERPDGSNFTLKIRSTKLEDSAMYFCASSESLPNTEAFFGQGTRLTVV.

V gene TRBV7-8 combines with J gene TRBJ2-2; 9 bases fit TRBD2. The CDR3 loop spans 20 amino acids. J gave up 7 bases and V 1 base, and 19 bases lay outside the gene matches. Germline V CDR1 and CDR2: SGHVS, FQNEAQ. CDR3 sequence reads: CASSLGPWGLASGKGGELFF. The CDR3 DNA sequence: TGTGCCAGCAGCTTAGGGCCGTGGGGACTAGCATCGGGAAAGGGCGGGGAGCTGTTTTTT.

The chain combines TRBV6-5 with TRBJ1-5; D not certain. Germline CDR1 MNHEY, CDR2 SVGAGI. Trimming pared 2 bases from V and 4 bases from J, leaving 6 bases between. The CDR3 is 13 amino acids. The CDR3 sequence: CASSYAGNQPQHF. The CDR3 DNA reads as TGTGCCAGCAGTTACGCCGGGAATCAGCCCCAGCATTTT.

The gene calls are TRBV11-1 and TRBJ2-3, with 8 nucleotides matching TRBD2. The CDR3 consists of 15 residues. The J segment lost 6 bases and the V segment lost 5 bases, leaving 10 bases of the junction unmatched. Germline V gives CDR1 SGHAT, CDR2 FQDESV (reference sequence). The CDR3 sequence is CASSPRQAGVDTQYF. In DNA form, the CDR3 reads TGTGCCAGCAGCCCCCGCCAAGCGGGAGTGGATACGCAGTATTTT.

The chain links TRBV9 to TRBJ1-2, with D maybe TRBD1 (5 bases). CDR3 size: 20 residues. Germline CDR1 reads SGDLS; CDR2 reads YYNGEE. Trimming took 0 bases from V and 4 from J, leaving 28 bases between them. The CDR3 nucleotides read TGTGCCAGCAGCGTAGATCCGGCGGGAATAGACAGAGATCCCTTCTATGGCTACACCTTC. Residues: CASSVDPAGIDRDPFYGYTF.

Points on this clone: The sample holds other DNA sequences that translate to the same CDR3. The chain carries TRBV2 and TRBJ1-3; TRBD1 aligns across 7 bases. Losses at the gene ends were 5 bases for V and 0 bases for J; bases not matched to a gene: 1. Germline CDR1 SNHLY, CDR2 FYNNEI. The CDR3 totals 14 residues. CDR3 sequence (DNA): TGTGCCAGCAGTCGGGACAGCTCTGGAAACACCATATATTTT. Translating it yields CASSRDSSGNTIYF.